The TCR beta chain under discussion was sequenced for a study of read filtering for tumor transcriptome and immune sequencing. The wider study: Mean patient age was approximately 71 years, range roughly 45 to 80; approximately 17 male, some 15 female. Study-wide findings and caveats: Without single-read clonotypes, shared clonotype proportions correlated more between IR-seq and RNA-seq. Even smaller IR-seq throughput identified most shared clonotypes.

At the time of active disease, bone marrow was collected from every patient. The CDR3 comprises 19 residues, both ends counted. Germline V CDR1 and CDR2: SGHRS, YFSETQ. On this clonotype: Its antigen is as yet unknown. The DNA is omitted, as the CDR3 cannot be located on it reliably, and the CDR3 follows TCRdb's listing.

This library used approximately 0.4 ug RNA and molecular barcoded adaptors spanning alpha/delta and beta/gamma chains. TCRdb ran MiXCR on the reads and lists one entry per CDR3 protein. The table shows approximately 23,000 distinct CDR3 sequences, with about 20% occurring only once. The clonotype comes from a donor at least 40 years old with multiple myeloma. Sequencing was carried out using a population of CD138-negative cells sorted from bone marrow. V is TRBV5-1 and J is TRBJ2-3; the table's D call, TRBD1, has no DNA check behind it. The chain's CDR3 is CASSEGDTQYFGAGDTQYF.